Presented here are 14 T cell receptor beta chains from one specimen sequenced in a study of long-term antiretroviral therapy in people with HIV. immunoSEQ v3.0 was run at survey level. The data were produced by immunoSEQ multiplex PCR, yet TCRdb's version contains in-frame clones alone and is incomplete. The table shows more than 10,000 clones, with approximately 80% occurring only once. Sequencing used unsorted PBMCs, obtained 0.5 years before starting antiretroviral therapy. These TCRs come from a woman in her forties with HIV.

The chain recombines TRBV5-6 with TRBJ1-2, with D tentatively TRBD1 (5 bases). This CDR3 comprises 12 residues. Trimming cost V 5 bases and J 6 bases, with 11 bases left between them. Germline lookup yields CDR1 SGHDT and CDR2 YYEEEE. The CDR3 region has the DNA TGTGCCAGCAGTCTGGGGGGGAATGGCTACACCTTC. This encodes CASSLGGNGYTF.

CDR3: CASSFFKDTQYF. CDR3 nucleotides: TGTGCCAGCAGCTTCTTTAAAGATACGCAGTATTTT. The chain joins TRBV5-4 to TRBJ2-3; no definite D call. Germline V gives CDR1 SGHNT, CDR2 YYREEE (reference sequence). V lost 2 bases and J lost 5, with 6 bases in between. CDR3 length equals 12 residues.

This chain connects TRBV4-3 to TRBJ1-1; tentatively, D is TRBD1 (5 bases). This CDR3 contains 14 residues. Trimming stripped 3 bases from V and 4 bases from J, with 12 bases between. From germline, CDR1 is LGHNA and CDR2 YSLEER. The CDR3 coding sequence is TGCGCCAGCAGCCAGGGATTGGGGACCACTGAAGCTTTCTTT. It yields the protein CASSQGLGTTEAFF.

The chain couples TRBV6-5 to TRBJ2-5, with a weak D call TRBD1 (6 bases). Trimming left V 6 bases short and J 2 bases short, with 16 bases between. The CDR3 totals 15 residues. CDR1 MNHEY and CDR2 SVGAGI come from the germline V gene. CDR3 loop: CASRTRGSLQETQYF. CDR3 bases: TGTGCCAGCAGAACCAGGGGCAGCCTACAAGAGACCCAGTACTTC.

The DNA for the CDR3 is TGTGCCAGTAGTAAACAGCATAGGAGCTCCTACGAGCAGTACTTC. Translating it yields CASSKQHRSSYEQYF. The chain employs TRBV19 and TRBJ2-7; D is unresolved. Germline assignment: CDR1 LNHDA and CDR2 SQIVND (reference sequence). V lost 4 bases and J lost 0, with 13 bases in between. There are 15 residues in the CDR3.

V and J are TRBV14 and TRBJ1-1; D gene uncertain. V was pared by 1 base and J by 10 bases, with 7 bases between. Germline CDR1 is SGHDN and CDR2 is FVKESK. CDR3 size: 11 residues. CDR3 sequence (DNA): TGTGCCAGCAGCCAAGTCGAAGTAGCTTTCTTT. Protein: CASSQVEVAFF.

This CDR3 reads CASSQQGGLAVYEQYF. The CDR3 DNA reads as TGCGCCAGCAGCCAACAAGGGGGACTAGCGGTTTACGAGCAGTACTTC. The rearrangement links TRBV4-1 to TRBJ2-7, with TRBD2 matching 11 bases. This CDR3 contains 16 residues. Germline V gives CDR1 MGHRA, CDR2 YSYEKL. After removal of 2 bases from V and 4 bases from J, the junction contained 7 bases not matched to a gene.

This chain links TRBV5-1 with TRBJ2-5, with D tentatively TRBD2 (5 bases). The CDR3 covers 14 residues. CDR1 and CDR2 from the germline V gene are SGHRS and YFSETQ. V gave up 2 bases and J gave up 2 bases, with 10 bases separating them. Here the CDR3 DNA reads TGCGCCAGCAGCTTTAACCAGCGGCAAGAGACCCAGTACTTC. The encoded protein is CASSFNQRQETQYF.

The V call is TRBV12-5, the J call TRBJ1-5, with D uncertain. V was clipped by 0 bases and J by 5 bases, with 11 bases between them. Germline CDR1 reads LGHNT; CDR2 reads FRNRAP. CDR3 size: 15 residues. DNA for the CDR3: TGTGCTAGTGGTTTGGTAATGGGGATTGATCAGCCCCAGCATTTT. The encoded protein is CASGLVMGIDQPQHF.

This rearrangement joins TRBV5-6 to TRBJ1-3; D is perhaps TRBD1 (6 bases). Germline V lookup: CDR1 SGHDT, CDR2 YYEEEE. With 4 bases removed from V and 0 bases from J, the gap between germline ends came to 11 bases. The CDR3 length is 15 residues. This chain's CDR3 is CASSDGTPSGNTIYF. The CDR3 DNA sequence: TGTGCCAGCAGCGACGGGACACCCTCTGGAAACACCATATATTTT.

By frequency in the sample, this clone is large. The V and J genes are TRBV5-5 and TRBJ2-5; D is perhaps TRBD1 (5 bases). Germline V gives CDR1 SGHKS, CDR2 YYEKEE (reference sequence). Trimming removed 0 bases from V and 4 bases from J, with 7 bases in between. The CDR3 consists of 13 residues. The CDR3 spells CASSLGQLETQYF. In DNA form, the CDR3 reads TGTGCCAGCAGCTTGGGACAGTTAGAGACCCAGTACTTC. Filled out from reference TRBV5-5 and TRBJ2-5, the complete variable domain reads DAGVTQSPTHLIKTRGQQVTLRCSPISGHKSVSWYQQVLGQGPQFIFQYYEKEERGRGNFPDRFSARQFPNYSSELNVNALLLGDSALYLCASSLGQLETQYFGPGTRLLVL.

The DNA of the CDR3 is TGTGCCAGCAGACAAGGGGGCTTCACTGAAGCTTTCTTT. It is translated as CASRQGGFTEAFF. The chain joins TRBV5-4 to TRBJ1-1; 7 nucleotides agree with TRBD1. Germline CDR1 is SGHNT and CDR2 is YYREEE (reference sequence). The CDR3 extends over 13 amino acids. V was clipped by 5 bases and J by 4 bases; unmatched bases: 5. The full variable domain, rest sourced from reference TRBV5-4 and TRBJ1-1, is ETGVTQSPTHLIKTRGQQVTLRCSSQSGHNTVSWYQQALGQGPQFIFQYYREEENGRGNFPPRFSGLQFPNYSSELNVNALELDDSALYLCASRQGGFTEAFFGQGTRLTVV.

V and J are TRBV7-9 and TRBJ1-1; D is undetermined. The germline CDR1 and CDR2 sequences are SEHNR and FQNEAQ (reference sequence). V lost 3 bases and J 2 bases, leaving 4 bases between the germline ends. The CDR3 has 12 residues. CDR3 region: CASSLSNTEAFF. CDR3 in DNA: TGTGCCAGCAGCTTGAGCAACACTGAAGCTTTCTTT.

The V call is TRBV6-5, the J call TRBJ1-6; weak D call: TRBD1 (5 bases). From germline, CDR1 is MNHEY and CDR2 SVGAGI. The CDR3 has 15 residues. Trimming removed 6 bases at V and 9 bases at J, with 18 bases between. The CDR3 spells CASSPSERGPSPLHF. The CDR3 DNA sequence: TGTGCCAGCAGCCCCTCGGAGAGGGGACCTTCACCCCTCCACTTT.